The subject of this entry is one T cell receptor (beta chain). The antigen it recognizes is unknown. Qualities for individual bases were not recorded, and no much larger clone is one base off. This sample is part of a study of memory CD8 T cells in hepatitis C reinfection (dated 2017 in TCRdb). Study-level background: A few donors spontaneously resolved two consecutive HCV infections, while two donors cleared a primary infection but became chronically infected after reinfection. HCV reinfection was defined as a positive HCV RNA test following two negative tests taken at least 60 days apart. Late or post reinfection samples were obtained 12 to 24 weeks after detection of reinfection. The TCR beta repertoire of virus-specific CD8 T cells was tracked longitudinally in several donors across an HCV reinfection episode. Between about 2008 and 2012, five reinfection cases with stored pre-reinfection samples were identified. In the reinfection study, participants with a resolved prior HCV infection were followed up every 3 months. Study-wide conclusions, independent of this receptor: Because only five donors were included, definitive conclusions about public clonotypes linked to secondary clearance could not be reached by the study.

The CDR3 runs 16 amino acids, cysteine and phenylalanine included. The read is trimmed to its CDR3 DNA, 48 bases read in frame from base 1. Taken from the germline V gene, the CDR1 and CDR2 loops are MNHEY and SVGAGI. What the time point label conveys for this sample: late/post reinfection, 12 to 24 weeks after detection. TCR sequencing was performed on the sorted cells directly ex vivo, without any in vitro expansion beforehand. The donors were people who inject drugs and were enrolled in the Montreal Acute Hepatitis C Cohort Study (HEPCO) in Canada. As controls, total naive CD8 T cells were sorted as viable CD3+ CD8+ CD45RO- cells from a couple of donors at all three reinfection time points. Before sorting, cryopreserved peripheral blood mononuclear cells were thawed and used as the source for purifying CD8 T cells. The MACS CD8+ T cell Isolation Kit was used to enrich CD8 T cells through negative selection. Cells were sorted on a BD FACSAria II sorter running FACSDiva software, and FlowJo was used to analyze the data.

Library creation used the immunoSEQ multiplex PCR assay. Genomic DNA was extracted from the sorted cells, and the TCR beta V, D and J regions were sequenced using the automated high-throughput method of Adaptive Biotechnologies. A two-step, bias-controlled multiplex PCR was used to amplify the CDR3 regions. Amplified TCR beta libraries were sequenced on an Illumina instrument. In the authors' own workflow: Demultiplexed reads were processed to reduce amplification and sequencing bias, and CDR3 sequences were assigned to gene families using the IMGT database. Repertoire data were analyzed with ImmunoSEQ software version 2.0. Clonotype lists were filtered to remove out-of-frame sequences as well as sequences containing stop codons in the CDR3. Clonotypes with a frequency below 0.01% were excluded because such clonotypes corresponded to less than one cell. Richness was computed as observed richness divided by input cell number, and evenness as Shannon entropy divided by log observed richness. Repertoire diversity and similarity between time points were quantified using Simpson diversity and Morisita-Horn overlap indices. Clonotypes were sorted into dominant (>1%), sub-dominant (0.5-0.99%), low abundance (0.1-0.49%) or lowest abundance (<0.1%) groups. A germline index was derived by subtracting total nucleotide additions from total CDR3 length and dividing the result by total CDR3 length. TCRdb re-hosts the immuneACCESS table, in-frame sequences only. Its copies lack some clones; in the studies checked, an unresolved V gene accounts for under half of them, and the cause for the rest is not known. V and J calls and clone size are as listed in that table; D and trimming were resolved from the DNA. This sample lists approximately 46,000 clones; 80% to 90% were detected once. 0.65% to 0.8% of the sample comes from the top ten.

The sample taken for sequencing was naive CD8+ T cells sorted from blood. The sample's cell subset or site label is to be understood as: total naive CD8+CD45RO- T cells. The receptor's source is a man aged 18-30 years with hepatitis C virus infection. The sequence links TRBV6-5 to TRBJ2-5; 10 middle bases align to TRBD2. The tail of the sequence fits TRBJ2-7 better, so the J call may be wrong. The CDR3 has the sequence CASSYSRAGGFYEQYF. The DNA sequence is given as TGTGCCAGCAGTTACTCGCGAGCGGGAGGGTTCTACGAGCAGTACTTC.